This T cell receptor (beta chain) was retrieved from a study of blood T cell repertoires in COVID-19. The overall study: Sources were T cells, B-cell-depleted T cells, or PBMCs; the material itself was cDNA or gDNA.

This clone showed up just a few times. Here immunoSEQ multiplex PCR was the method, and the copy in TCRdb shows in-frame clones only, minus some. The table includes 340,000 or so clones, 83% detected once. Sequences were obtained from peripheral blood. The clonotype originates from a man aged 25-45 years with active or convalescent COVID-19.

This chain's CDR3 is CASSQVRGPQHF. The DNA for the CDR3 is TGCGCCAGCAGCCAAGTACGGGGACCCCAGCATTTT. The V call is TRBV4-1, the J call TRBJ1-5; no firm D call. CDR3 length: 12 residues. Germline values: CDR1 MGHRA, CDR2 YSYEKL. Trimming shortened V by 1 base and J by 10 bases, and 8 bases separated the two germline ends.